This entry is about one T cell receptor (beta chain). This clone's antigen is unknown. The read terminates 3 residues before the CDR3 end, so the remaining end is supplied by the germline J gene. The immunoSEQ assay used multiplex PCR to amplify TCR beta CDR3 regions from an average of about 1,200 ng of genomic DNA per sample. Primer bias was corrected in the assay by using a complete synthetic TCR repertoire to establish an amplification baseline. Amplicons were sequenced on the Illumina platform. For the original study's pipeline: Sequences were error-corrected by clustering with frequency ratios and a modified nearest-neighbor algorithm and were then analyzed in the immunoSEQ Analyzer with IMGT gene definitions. TCR richness and evenness were averaged over 20 rarefaction repeats at each rarefaction depth, excluding samples with fewer sequences than the depth. Wilcoxon rank sum tests with FDR correction were used to compare relative abundances of V, D and J genes between the groups. For the blinded duplicates, the intraclass correlation was about 96% for TCR richness and averaged 76.4% across roughly 65 gene segments. The clones in this table, taken by TCRdb from immuneACCESS, are in-frame only. Not every clone is retained; where verified, under half of the shortfall comes from an unresolved V gene, and the cause of the rest is unknown. V, J and clone size were drawn from that table, and D and trimming were deduced from the DNA. The record for this sample contains approximately 25,000 clones. The ten largest account for under 25% of the sample.

The sample comes from a study of T cells in women clearing cervical HPV infection (dated by TCRdb to 2016 to 2018). For context, the study as a whole: The cases were about 27 women with histologically confirmed HPV16-related CIN3 or worse, and 2 of these cases were invasive cancers. The controls were about 25 women whose single incident HPV16 infection cleared within 12 months with no development of precancer or cancer. Blood from cases was collected at the visit where the lesion was first found, while blood from controls was collected once the infection could no longer be detected. For cases, the median interval between lesion detection and blood sampling was about 140 days, with an interquartile range of about 85 to 210 days. Since only a few of the women had HLA typing available, the possibility that HLA type was acting as a confounder could not be ruled out. This exploratory proof-of-principle case-control study, nested within the Guanacaste HPV Natural History Study in Costa Rica, compared TCR repertoires among women with different cervical HPV16 outcomes. Cases and controls were matched on age within five years and on year of sample collection. A median age of approximately 30 years was observed in cases versus 37 to 45 in controls, and no significant differences in baseline characteristics were found. In the parent cohort, some 10,000 women aged 18 or older were enrolled in Guanacaste, Costa Rica, during about 1993 to 1994 and were followed for seven years. As quality controls, five blinded duplicates were added to each group, bringing the total to roughly 60 samples made up of around 50 participants and approximately ten replicates. Overall study outcomes, separate from this receptor: Because of the cross-sectional design, the study could not determine whether the associations came before infection or resulted from infection, and neither effector/memory subsets nor HPV-specific T cells were isolated. Cases were distinguished from controls with an estimated AUC of approximately 0.8 by random forest classifiers combining richness and V gene abundances. Cases had lower TRBV6-7 relative abundance than controls (approximately 0.11% versus 0.16%; Bonferroni P = 0.0008). Because the number of T cells in each sample was unknown, differences in richness could reflect differing T-cell content rather than repertoire biology. Across sequencing depths, CIN3+ cases showed significantly higher TCR repertoire richness than controls, but evenness did not differ between the groups.

Every participant had a single incident cervical HPV16 infection, and prevalent HPV16 infections were excluded. Cervical HPV DNA was detected with MY09/MY11 PCR, and genotyping was done by dot-blot hybridization. Fifteen mL of heparinized blood were centrifuged, and the buffy coat was split into aliquots, frozen at -30 degrees C, and then kept at -80 degrees C. QIAGEN kits were used to extract genomic DNA from buffy coat specimens. V ends up 2 bases short and J 6 bases short, with an unmatched junction base count of 10. CDR1 DFQATT and CDR2 SNEGSKA were looked up in the germline V gene (reference sequence). The CDR3 contains 15 residues, cysteine and phenylalanine counted. Of the CDR3's DNA, 36 bases were read; they are in frame from base 1.

The sequence joins TRBV20-1 to TRBJ2-7, with 10 bases aligning to TRBD2. Sequencing input: blood buffy coat. The TCR comes from a woman between 18 and 69 years old with a cervical HPV16 infection that either progressed to CIN3+ or cleared (not recorded which). The CDR3 corresponds to CSARRPLAGDIEQYF. The CDR3 DNA, read in part, is TGCAGTGCTAGACGCCCGCTAGCGGGAGATATCGAG.